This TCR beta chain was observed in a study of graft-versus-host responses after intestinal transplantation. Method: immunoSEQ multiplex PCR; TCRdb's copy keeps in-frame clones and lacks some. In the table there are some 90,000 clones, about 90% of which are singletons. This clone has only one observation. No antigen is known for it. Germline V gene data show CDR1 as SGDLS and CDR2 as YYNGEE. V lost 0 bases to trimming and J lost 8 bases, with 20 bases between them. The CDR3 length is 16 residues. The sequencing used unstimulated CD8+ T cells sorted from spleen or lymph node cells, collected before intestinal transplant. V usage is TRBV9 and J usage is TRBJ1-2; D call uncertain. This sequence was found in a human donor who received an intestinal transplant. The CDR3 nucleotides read TGTGCCAGCAGCGTAGGGGATTCCCCTTTTGGTGGGGGCTACACCTTC. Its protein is CASSVGDSPFGGGYTF.